One and the same sample provided the 3 T cell receptor beta chains below, sequenced in a study of blood T cells in healthy people across ages (dated by TCRdb to about 2015). Library creation used 5' RACE. The instrument was an Illumina HiSeq 2500. A second PCR of about 7 to 12 cycles was performed with a sample-barcoded 5' primer and a J-beta primer mix. The public reads were reprocessed in TCRdb via fastp at Q25 and MiXCR, keeping in-frame beta chains. Identical CDR3 proteins give one entry, which carries the most common genes and DNA. For this sample the table gives 710,000 or so distinct CDR3 sequences, of which around 32% were detected only once. Less than 20% of the sample is in the top ten clones. Sequencing was carried out using blood. These receptors came from a woman of 80 years or more in good health. Donor details come from another sample of the same person, matched by shared clones.

This clonotype was recorded a few times. The CDR3: CASSLTVREGQSNEQFF. The CDR3 DNA reads TGTGCCAGCAGTTTGACGGTCCGGGAGGGACAATCGAATGAGCAGTTCTTC. The chain has TRBV6-2 or TRBV6-3 and TRBJ2-1; 8 bases are shared with TRBD2. The CDR3 runs to 17 residues. Trimming took 4 bases from V and 7 from J; bases not matched to a gene: 15. Germline loops: CDR1 MNHEY, CDR2 SVGEGT.

The chain is built from TRBV6-4 and TRBJ2-1; 11 nucleotides line up with TRBD1. V lost 5 bases to trimming and J lost 6 bases; unmatched junction nucleotides: 6. This CDR3 has 15 residues. CDR1 is MRHNA and CDR2 is SNTAGT in the germline V gene. CDR3 DNA sequence: TGTGCCAGCAGTCCTACGGGGACAGGGGGCAATGAGCAGTTCTTC. Translated: CASSPTGTGGNEQFF.

V is TRBV6-6 and J is TRBJ2-7; 9 positions match TRBD2. Germline V gives CDR1 MNHNY, CDR2 SVGAGI (reference sequence). This CDR3 contains 15 residues. V was pared by 6 bases and J by 1 base, with 7 bases of the junction left unmatched. This CDR3 is CASSHAGLASYEQYF. The CDR3, as DNA: TGTGCCAGCAGCCACGCGGGACTAGCTTCCTACGAGCAGTACTTC.